This T cell receptor (beta chain) was sequenced in a study of cytomegalovirus exposure and HLA in healthy donors. The wider study: There were some 81 million unique TCRs (from HLA-typed donors) in an early data release.

The CDR3 has 15 residues. Germline values: CDR1 MNHNS, CDR2 SASEGT. The junction had 4 bases not matched to a gene; V was cut back by 4 bases and J by 3 bases. General study results and limits: A later analysis revealed that TCR association rates differed between HLA loci, peaking at DRB1 and bottoming out at HLA-C.

Note on this clone: The antigen remains unidentified.

PCR employed 60 Vbeta and 13 Jbeta primers. The data were produced by immunoSEQ multiplex PCR, yet TCRdb's version contains in-frame clones alone and is incomplete. The table records around 160,000 clones, roughly 80% of them present only once. Sequencing used PBMCs. The gene calls are TRBV6-1 and TRBJ1-5; 9 nucleotides match TRBD1. This TCR was recovered from a woman between 40 and 50 years old in good health and CMV-seropositive. CDR3 sequence: CASSVWTGANQPQHF. CDR3 nucleotide sequence: TGTGCCAGCAGTGTTTGGACAGGGGCCAATCAGCCCCAGCATTTT.